The 30 T cell receptor beta chains in this list originate from one sample, sequenced in a study of shared clonotypes between healthy human individuals. Data came from immunoSEQ multiplex PCR; TCRdb stores just in-frame clones and leaves some out. Among approximately 2.5 million clones, about 92% were seen once, and the ten largest hold over 0.12%. Sample: naive CD4+ T cells sorted from blood. The subset was: CD45RA+ positively selected. The receptors here all came from a man aged 18 to 30 in good health.

V is TRBV18 and J is TRBJ2-7, with D perhaps TRBD1 (6 bases). V lost 2 bases and J 3 bases, leaving 11 bases between the germline ends. Germline V CDR1 and CDR2: KGHSH, LQKENI. This CDR3 has 14 amino acids. CDR3 sequence: CASSPYRVDYEQYF. Here the CDR3 DNA reads TGTGCCAGCTCACCATACAGGGTGGACTACGAGCAGTACTTC.

The V gene is TRBV18, the J gene TRBJ1-2, with D tentatively TRBD1 (6 bases). Germline CDR1 reads KGHSH; CDR2 reads LQKENI. CDR3 length: 15 amino acids. Trimming left V 3 bases short and J 7 bases short, with 18 bases between. This CDR3 reads CASSPPGGLLGGYTF. In DNA form, the CDR3 reads TGTGCCAGCTCACCGCCGGGGGGGCTCCTGGGTGGCTACACCTTC.

The V call is TRBV9, the J call TRBJ2-4; 13 bases are a match to TRBD2. The V gene end was trimmed by 4 bases and the J gene end by 7 bases; junction bases not matched to a gene: 11. CDR3 size: 17 residues. Germline loops: CDR1 SGDLS, CDR2 YYNGEE. The CDR3 DNA sequence: TGTGCCAGCAGCCCCCGGGGACTAGCGGGGATGGGGAACATTCAGTACTTC. As protein: CASSPRGLAGMGNIQYF.

V usage is TRBV30 and J usage is TRBJ2-5; 9 bases line up with TRBD1. The germline gives CDR1 GTSNPN, CDR2 SVGIG (reference sequence). V shed 2 bases, J shed 11 bases, and the junction held 9 bases outside the gene matches. CDR3 length: 13 amino acids. In nucleotides, the CDR3 is TGTGCCTGGAGTCCGGGACAGGGAAAAGAGCAGTACTTC. Its translation: CAWSPGQGKEQYF. Full variable domain (outside the CDR3, taken from reference TRBV30 and TRBJ2-5): SQTIHQWPATLVQPVGSPLSLECTVEGTSNPNLYWYRQAAGRGLQLLFYSVGIGQISSEVPQNLSASRPQDRQFILSSKKLLLSDSGFYLCAWSPGQGKEQYFGPGTRLLVL.

The rearrangement links TRBV18 to TRBJ1-1, with D tentatively TRBD1 (6 bases). The germline V gene encodes CDR1 KGHSH and CDR2 LQKENI. Between the trimmed V and J ends, which lost 4 bases and 3 bases, there was a span of 15 bases. CDR3 length equals 15 residues. In nucleotides, the CDR3 is TGTGCCAGCTCACTAAACGGGGGCGTAGACACTGAAGCTTTCTTT. Amino acids: CASSLNGGVDTEAFF.

The chain employs TRBV7-9 and TRBJ2-3, with D hard to call. Germline V gives CDR1 SEHNR, CDR2 FQNEAQ (reference sequence). CDR3 length: 12 residues. V lost 5 bases and J 5 bases, leaving 8 bases between the germline ends. CDR3 in DNA: TGTGCCAGCAGCCCCCACGGAGATACGCAGTATTTT. Protein sequence: CASSPHGDTQYF.

The chain carries TRBV19 and TRBJ2-5; no firm D call. Germline V gene lookup returns CDR1 LNHDA and CDR2 SQIVND (reference sequence). Trimming removed 2 bases at V and 2 bases at J, with 6 bases between. The CDR3 contains 13 residues. The CDR3 coding sequence is TGTGCCAGTAGTATACGGATGCAAGAGACCCAGTACTTC. This sequence encodes CASSIRMQETQYF. Supplemented by reference TRBV19 and TRBJ2-5, the full variable domain reads DGGITQSPKYLFRKEGQNVTLSCEQNLNHDAMYWYRQDPGQGLRLIYYSQIVNDFQKGDIAEGYSVSREKKESFPLTVTSAQKNPTAFYLCASSIRMQETQYFGPGTRLLVL.

This chain joins TRBV5-1 and TRBJ2-5, with TRBD2 identical over 9 bases. Trimming cost V 1 base and J 4 bases; bases outside gene matches: 8. This CDR3 spans 16 amino acids. Germline values: CDR1 SGHRS, CDR2 YFSETQ. DNA for the CDR3: TGCGCCAGCAGCTTGAGTTTGCGGGGGGGCAGAGAGACCCAGTACTTC. Translation gives CASSLSLRGGRETQYF.

The genes are TRBV10-1 and TRBJ2-2; D gene unclear. Germline V gene lookup returns CDR1 WNHNN and CDR2 SYGVQD (reference sequence). CDR3 length equals 14 residues. Trimming pared 0 bases from V and 5 bases from J, leaving 7 bases between. The CDR3 DNA is TGCGCCAGCAGTGAGTCGCGCCTAACCGGGGAGCTGTTTTTT. It encodes CASSESRLTGELFF.

This clone occurred once. The chain is built from TRBV6-6 and TRBJ1-6; 8 nucleotides line up with TRBD1. The junction had 8 bases not matched to a gene; V was cut back by 6 bases and J by 7 bases. The CDR3 covers 15 residues. Looked up from germline, CDR1 is MNHNY and CDR2 is SVGAGI (reference sequence). CDR3 loop: CASRESQGGNSPLHF. The CDR3 DNA is TGTGCCAGCAGGGAATCACAGGGGGGCAATTCACCCCTCCACTTT.

In regard to this clone: The junction does not match germline at one end; this may be a read error. J is TRBJ2-7 and V is TRBV7-7; 7 bases line up with TRBD1. The germline gives CDR1 SSHAT, CDR2 FNYEAQ (reference sequence). The length of the CDR3 is 14 residues. The CDR3 reads CASSRDSQSYEQYF. CDR3 nucleotide sequence: TGTGCTAGCAGCCGGGACAGCCAGTCCTACGAGCAGTACTTC.

The chain couples TRBV5-1 to TRBJ2-1; 8 bases align to TRBD2. The germline V gene has CDR1 SGHRS and CDR2 YFSETQ. The CDR3 consists of 15 residues. V lost 0 bases, J lost 4 bases, and 3 bases stayed unmatched. This CDR3 reads CASSLVVAGYNEQFF. As DNA, the CDR3 is TGCGCCAGCAGCTTGGTGGTAGCGGGGTACAATGAGCAGTTCTTC.

V is TRBV4-2 and J is TRBJ1-2; D is ambiguous. Germline V lookup: CDR1 LGHNA, CDR2 YNFKEQ. The CDR3 runs 14 residues. Between the trimmed V and J ends, which lost 4 bases and 2 bases, there was a span of 11 bases. The CDR3 region has the DNA TGTGCCAGCAGCCCGGACTTTCAGAACTATGGCTACACCTTC. Translated: CASSPDFQNYGYTF.

The rearrangement uses TRBV2 and TRBJ2-7; D might be TRBD2 (6 bases). V lost 8 bases, J lost 3 bases, and 17 bases lay in between. The CDR3 loop spans 14 amino acids. The germline CDR1 and CDR2 sequences are SNHLY and FYNNEI. As DNA, the CDR3 is TGTGCCAGCCTTCCGGGAGTAATGGGCTACGAGCAGTACTTC. Translating it yields CASLPGVMGYEQYF.

The rearrangement uses TRBV6-1 and TRBJ2-5; 10 bases are shared with TRBD2. The CDR3 runs to 13 residues. The germline V gene encodes CDR1 MNHNS and CDR2 SASEGT. V gave up 3 bases and J gave up 5 bases; unmatched junction bases: 0. The CDR3 protein is CASSEGLAETQYF. CDR3 DNA sequence: TGTGCCAGCAGTGAGGGACTAGCGGAGACCCAGTACTTC.

This sequence joins TRBV5-4 and TRBJ1-1; 8 bases fit TRBD1. This CDR3 spans 13 amino acids. V dropped 4 bases and J dropped 6; count of bases not matched to a gene: 5. Germline CDR1 is SGHNT and CDR2 is YYREEE (reference sequence). The CDR3 spells CASSRTGTAEAFF. In nucleotides, the CDR3 is TGTGCCAGCAGCCGGACAGGGACGGCTGAAGCTTTCTTT.

In its sample, this clone was seen a few times. V and J are TRBV29-1 and TRBJ1-1; 8 positions match TRBD1. The CDR3 is made up of 13 amino acids. The V segment lost 3 bases and the J segment 7 bases; nucleotides outside the gene matches: 7. Per germline, CDR1 SQVTM and CDR2 ANQGSEA. The CDR3 nucleotides are TGCAGCGTTGATCATGACAGGGGTTTTGAAGCTTTCTTT. Amino acids: CSVDHDRGFEAFF.

This rearrangement joins TRBV6-1 to TRBJ2-7; D is possibly TRBD1 (5 bases). This CDR3 has 14 amino acids. V shed 2 bases and J shed 3 bases, with 11 bases lying between them. The germline gives CDR1 MNHNS, CDR2 SASEGT. CDR3 in amino acids: CASSELARDYEQYF. The CDR3 nucleotides read TGTGCCAGCAGTGAACTGGCCAGGGACTACGAGCAGTACTTC.

CDR3 in DNA: TGTGCCAGCTCCAAGGACCTAGCTATAGATACGCAGTATTTT. Its translation: CASSKDLAIDTQYF. The chain is built from TRBV18 and TRBJ2-3; a weak D match, TRBD2 (5 bases). Trimming shortened V by 6 bases and J by 5 bases, and 15 bases separated the two germline ends. Germline assignment: CDR1 KGHSH and CDR2 LQKENI. The CDR3 totals 14 residues.

The rearrangement joins TRBV7-8 to TRBJ1-2, with 12 bases aligning to TRBD1. The V and J ends lost 5 bases and 6 bases, in that order; junction bases with no gene match: 4. The CDR3 sequence is 14 residues long. Germline CDR1 reads SGHVS; CDR2 reads FQNEAQ. The CDR3 coding sequence is TGTGCCAGCAGCCCCGGGACAGGGGGCCATGGCTACACCTTC. This sequence encodes CASSPGTGGHGYTF.

The CDR3 here is CASRKLQGGHGYTF. In nucleotides, the CDR3 is TGTGCCAGCCGGAAACTACAGGGCGGACATGGCTACACCTTC. The rearrangement links TRBV6-5 to TRBJ1-2; TRBD1 might be the D (6 bases). V was clipped by 8 bases and J by 6 bases, with 19 bases between them. This CDR3 contains 14 residues. Looked up from germline, CDR1 is MNHEY and CDR2 is SVGAGI.

This clone was observed a handful of times. The V call is TRBV6-6, the J call TRBJ1-1; 10 positions match TRBD1. The germline gives CDR1 MNHNY, CDR2 SVGAGI (reference sequence). The CDR3 is made up of 15 amino acids. The junction had 5 bases not matched to a gene; V was cut back by 2 bases and J by 5 bases. The CDR3 bases are TGTGCCAGCAGTTACCCGGGACAGGGGTGGACTGAAGCTTTCTTT. Translation: CASSYPGQGWTEAFF.

This rearrangement joins TRBV5-6 to TRBJ1-5; D may be TRBD1 (6 bases). Germline CDR1 and CDR2: SGHDT and YYEEEE. This CDR3 contains 17 residues. V gave up 4 bases and J gave up 7 bases, with 24 bases separating them. The CDR3 coding sequence is TGTGCCAGCAGCAAGGGGGGCCTAGGGGTGGAGGGACAGCCCCAGCATTTT. Translated: CASSKGGLGVEGQPQHF.

This chain joins TRBV2 and TRBJ1-2, with unresolved D. CDR1 SNHLY and CDR2 FYNNEI come from the germline V gene. V was pared by 6 bases and J by 5 bases, with 13 bases between. CDR3 size: 13 residues. Here the CDR3 reads CASRGDKAYGYTF. The CDR3 DNA reads TGTGCCAGCAGAGGTGACAAAGCATATGGCTACACCTTC.

This chain uses TRBV10-3 with TRBJ2-2, with no clear D. The CDR3 spans 14 residues. Germline lookup yields CDR1 ENHRY and CDR2 SYGVKD. The V gene lost 2 bases and the J gene lost 3 bases, with 7 bases spanning the gap. CDR3 in amino acids: CAISEGVYTGELFF. The CDR3 DNA is TGTGCCATCAGTGAGGGGGTCTACACCGGGGAGCTGTTTTTT.

This clone was recorded once. This rearrangement joins TRBV30 to TRBJ2-7, with 7 bases lining up with TRBD1. From germline, CDR1 is GTSNPN and CDR2 SVGIG (reference sequence). Unmatched junction bases numbered 6, after V lost 1 base and J lost 3 bases. The CDR3 runs to 14 residues. The DNA of the CDR3 is TGTGCCTGGAGTGGTGCAGGGGGTGGCTACGAGCAGTACTTC. Protein sequence: CAWSGAGGGYEQYF. The variable domain in full, completed from reference TRBV30 and TRBJ2-7, reads SQTIHQWPATLVQPVGSPLSLECTVEGTSNPNLYWYRQAAGRGLQLLFYSVGIGQISSEVPQNLSASRPQDRQFILSSKKLLLSDSGFYLCAWSGAGGGYEQYFGPGTRLTVT.

This chain links TRBV7-2 with TRBJ2-5; D might be TRBD1 (6 bases). V was shortened by 2 bases and J by 4 bases, with 20 bases between the two germline ends. CDR1 is SGHTA, CDR2 FQGNSA, per germline. This CDR3 spans 17 amino acids. DNA for the CDR3: TGTGCCAGCAGCTTATTCGTCACAGGGATAATTCGAGAGACCCAGTACTTC. Its translation: CASSLFVTGIIRETQYF.

The genes are TRBV19 and TRBJ1-3; D is possibly TRBD1 (6 bases). This CDR3 comprises 15 residues. V was trimmed by 7 bases and J by 7 bases, leaving 20 bases between them. Germline CDR1 LNHDA, CDR2 SQIVND (reference sequence). CDR3 protein: CASTYGQGLRNTIYF. Written as DNA, the CDR3 is TGTGCCAGTACTTACGGGCAGGGGCTGCGGAACACCATATATTTT.

V and J are TRBV18 and TRBJ2-4; D not certain. Germline CDR1 KGHSH, CDR2 LQKENI. The CDR3 sequence is 15 residues long. V was pared by 2 bases and J by 0 bases, with 8 bases between. The CDR3 DNA is TGTGCCAGCTCACCAATTGATCCAGCCAAAAACATTCAGTACTTC. Translated: CASSPIDPAKNIQYF.

The V call is TRBV10-1, the J call TRBJ2-7; D not resolved. The CDR3 contains 13 residues. Germline V gene lookup returns CDR1 WNHNN and CDR2 SYGVQD (reference sequence). V dropped 3 bases and J dropped 2 bases, with 8 bases sitting between them. The CDR3 region has the DNA TGCGCCAGCAGTGACGCCTCGACCTACGAGCAGTACTTC. This translates into CASSDASTYEQYF.